The T cell receptor beta chain described here comes from a study of CD8+CD57+ T cells in acquired aplastic anemia. In the study overall: Healthy-donor CD4+ cells averaged roughly 10.8 million reads. The study's findings and limits: CD8+ Simpson's diversity showed no significant patient-control difference.

TCR beta VDJ and CDR3 profiles were obtained from a genomic DNA template. TCRdb fed the reads into MiXCR, producing one record per CDR3 protein. The table lists over 40,000 distinct CDR3 sequences, about two thirds of them singletons. Turning to this clonotype: Its target is unknown.

The TCR originated in a human donor in good health, serving as a control. Specimen: sorted CD4+, CD8+, or CD8+CD57+ T cells (not recorded which) from PBMCs.

In nucleotides, the CDR3 is TGTGCCAGCAGTACCTCCGGGACGAAAAATGGCTACACCTTC. Protein sequence: CASSTSGTKNGYTF. The chain couples TRBV25-1 to TRBJ1-2, with TRBD1 as a possible D gene (5 bases). Germline loops: CDR1 MGHDK, CDR2 SYGVNS. This CDR3 is built from 14 residues. V was trimmed by 5 bases and J by 6 bases, leaving 16 bases between them.